The 20 T cell receptor beta chains given below trace back to one sample, sequenced in a study of shared clonotypes between healthy human individuals (dated by TCRdb to 2020 to 2022). Libraries were made using the immunoSEQ multiplex PCR assay. TCRdb's version of the immuneACCESS table is confined to in-frame rearrangements and falls short of the full clone set. An unresolved V gene accounts for under half of the shortfall where checked; the remainder is of unknown origin. Recorded for this sample are millions of clones; 85% to 95% of them occurred a single time. Of the sample, 0.13% falls within the top ten clones. Sequencing was performed on naive CD4+ T cells sorted from blood. The sample's cell subset or site label is to be understood as: CD45RA+ positively selected. The receptors stem from a man between 18 and 35 years old in good health.

This rearrangement joins TRBV30 to TRBJ1-2, with TRBD1 identical over 9 bases. Trimming at V came to 2 bases and at J to 7 bases, leaving 2 bases not matched to a gene. Germline V gene lookup returns CDR1 GTSNPN and CDR2 SVGIG (reference sequence). This CDR3 spans 12 amino acids. CDR3 nucleotides: TGTGCCTGGAGTCGGACAGGGGTTGGCTACACCTTC. It specifies CAWSRTGVGYTF.

This clone was picked up one time. The CDR3 protein is CAGSGEGSTEAFF. Written as DNA, the CDR3 is TGTGCCGGATCAGGGGAGGGGAGCACTGAAGCTTTCTTT. The chain combines TRBV2 with TRBJ1-1; possible D gene TRBD1, 6 bases. This CDR3 has 13 amino acids. Looked up from germline, CDR1 is SNHLY and CDR2 is FYNNEI. Trimming took off 11 bases at V and 4 bases at J, with 17 bases between the two ends.

This chain joins TRBV30 and TRBJ2-7, with 9 bases fitting TRBD1. The V gene end was trimmed by 2 bases and the J gene end by 5 bases; junction bases not matched to a gene: 7. There are 14 residues in the CDR3. Germline V gene lookup returns CDR1 GTSNPN and CDR2 SVGIG (reference sequence). For the CDR3, the DNA is TGTGCCTGGAGTCTGGGACAGGGTTTCGACGAGCAGTACTTC. Its protein is CAWSLGQGFDEQYF.

The CDR3 DNA reads as TGTGCCAGCAGCTTGTTCCCCGGGATTGGGGTGGCGAGGTACGAGCAGTACTTC. This encodes CASSLFPGIGVARYEQYF. The rearrangement links TRBV5-6 to TRBJ2-7; weak D call: TRBD2 (5 bases). The V end lost 1 base, the J end lost 4 bases, and 24 bases lay between the germline ends. CDR1 and CDR2 from the germline V gene are SGHDT and YYEEEE. The CDR3 runs 18 residues.

The rearrangement joins TRBV27 to TRBJ2-3, with 7 bases that match TRBD2. The CDR3 covers 14 residues. Germline loops: CDR1 MNHEY, CDR2 SMNVEV (reference sequence). V shed 6 bases, J shed 1 base, and the junction held 4 bases outside the gene matches. The CDR3, as DNA: TGTGCCAGCAGGGATGGGGGGGGCACAGATACGCAGTATTTT. This sequence encodes CASRDGGGTDTQYF.

The CDR3 sequence: CASSVTGSDSPLHF. For the CDR3, the DNA is TGCGCCAGCAGCGTGACAGGGAGCGATTCACCCCTCCACTTT. The V gene is TRBV5-1, the J gene TRBJ1-6; 7 bases align to TRBD1. This CDR3 is 14 amino acids long. Germline CDR1 SGHRS, CDR2 YFSETQ. V lost 4 bases, J lost 8 bases, and 6 bases stayed unmatched.

This clone is a singleton in its sample. V gene TRBV5-1 combines with J gene TRBJ1-2, with D possibly being TRBD1 (6 bases). The V and J ends lost 4 bases and 3 bases respectively, with 13 bases between them. CDR1 SGHRS and CDR2 YFSETQ come from the germline V gene. There are 14 residues in the CDR3. Here the CDR3 reads CASSKGGLDYGYTF. The CDR3 DNA is TGCGCCAGCAGCAAAGGGGGTTTGGACTATGGCTACACCTTC.

This chain connects TRBV5-1 to TRBJ1-3, with unresolved D. The CDR3 extends over 14 amino acids. Germline V gives CDR1 SGHRS, CDR2 YFSETQ. With 5 bases removed from V and 7 bases from J, the gap between germline ends came to 16 bases. The CDR3 DNA follows: TGCGCCAGCAGGCCGTCCCCTGCGGAGAACACCATATATTTT. It translates to CASRPSPAENTIYF.

The CDR3, as DNA: TGTGCCAGCAGCTTCGGGACAGGGGACATGGGACGCTACACCTTC. This gives the protein CASSFGTGDMGRYTF. V usage is TRBV5-6 and J usage is TRBJ1-2; 10 bases agree with TRBD1. Germline values: CDR1 SGHDT, CDR2 YYEEEE. The J segment lost 9 bases and the V segment lost 2 bases, leaving 10 bases of the junction unmatched. This CDR3 spans 15 amino acids.

The J gene is TRBJ1-1, the V gene TRBV25-1; D remains unclear. V shed 1 base and J shed 5 bases, with 11 bases lying between them. The CDR3 length is 14 residues. The germline V gene encodes CDR1 MGHDK and CDR2 SYGVNS. CDR3 sequence: CASSESGSWTEAFF. The DNA for the CDR3 is TGTGCCAGCAGTGAATCGGGCAGCTGGACTGAAGCTTTCTTT.

This CDR3 reads CAWTLNLAGVGREQFF. CDR3 nucleotides: TGTGCCTGGACCTTGAACCTAGCGGGGGTGGGACGTGAGCAGTTCTTC. The chain couples TRBV30 to TRBJ2-1, with 10 bases that match TRBD2. CDR3 size: 16 residues. Trimming at V came to 4 bases and at J to 9 bases, leaving 15 bases not matched to a gene. The germline V gene has CDR1 GTSNPN and CDR2 SVGIG (reference sequence).

This CDR3 reads CASSYSITGVGYEQYF. DNA for the CDR3: TGTGCCAGCAGTTACTCGATCACAGGGGTAGGTTACGAGCAGTACTTC. The J gene is TRBJ2-7, the V gene TRBV6-5; 7 nucleotides align to TRBD1. Trimming removed 0 bases from V and 4 bases from J; junction bases left unmatched: 9. Germline CDR1 is MNHEY and CDR2 is SVGAGI. The CDR3 runs 16 residues.

This rearrangement joins TRBV7-2 to TRBJ2-7; TRBD2 matches at 9 bases. The CDR3 spans 14 residues. CDR1 SGHTA and CDR2 FQGNSA come from the germline V gene. The V and J ends lost 6 bases and 2 bases, in that order; junction bases with no gene match: 5. CDR3 sequence (DNA): TGTGCCAGCAGTTCCTCTAGCGGGGCCTACGAGCAGTACTTC. Translated, it gives CASSSSSGAYEQYF.

The chain is built from TRBV7-9 and TRBJ1-4; D gene uncertain. Germline V gene lookup returns CDR1 SEHNR and CDR2 FQNEAQ (reference sequence). This CDR3 is 13 amino acids long. Between the trimmed V and J ends, which lost 3 bases and 14 bases, there was a span of 16 bases. The DNA for the CDR3 is TGTGCCAGCAGCTTTGGGCGGAGAGAGCATCTGTTTTTT. Its translation is CASSFGRREHLFF.

The genes are TRBV30 and TRBJ1-1, with D hard to call. Trimming stripped 2 bases from V and 5 bases from J, with 12 bases between. Germline loops: CDR1 GTSNPN, CDR2 SVGIG (reference sequence). The CDR3 contains 13 residues. CDR3 sequence: CAWSRPRRTEAFF. The DNA of the CDR3 is TGTGCCTGGAGTAGGCCCCGGCGGACTGAAGCTTTCTTT.

The J gene is TRBJ2-7, the V gene TRBV5-1, with D uncertain. V shed 1 base and J shed 2 bases, with 4 bases lying between them. The CDR3 extends over 12 amino acids. Germline assignment: CDR1 SGHRS and CDR2 YFSETQ. Here the CDR3 reads CASSLSAYEQYF. The CDR3 DNA sequence: TGCGCCAGCAGCTTGAGCGCCTACGAGCAGTACTTC.

The chain uses TRBV12-5 and TRBJ2-2; 8 nucleotides align to TRBD2. CDR1 LGHNT and CDR2 FRNRAP come from the germline V gene. The CDR3 spans 16 residues. The V and J ends lost 2 bases and 3 bases, in that order; junction bases with no gene match: 5. CDR3 DNA sequence: TGTGCTAGTGGTTTGTGGGCAGCGGGAGACACCGGGGAGCTGTTTTTT. It codes for CASGLWAAGDTGELFF.

The chain joins TRBV7-2 to TRBJ2-4; 11 bases are a match to TRBD2. Germline-derived CDR1 and CDR2 are SGHTA and FQGNSA. CDR3 length: 18 residues. The ends lost 1 base at V and 1 base at J; junction bases unmatched: 6. This chain's CDR3 is CASSLVLAGDSAKNIQYF. The CDR3, as DNA: TGTGCCAGCAGCTTAGTACTAGCGGGAGATTCGGCCAAAAACATTCAGTACTTC.

This clone was found once. The chain joins TRBV12-5 to TRBJ2-1; D is unresolved. V lost 0 bases and J lost 10, with 16 bases in between. The CDR3 covers 15 residues. The germline CDR1 and CDR2 sequences are LGHNT and FRNRAP. CDR3 sequence reads: CASGLVLAAMGEQFF. The CDR3 coding sequence is TGTGCTAGTGGTTTGGTACTTGCCGCGATGGGGGAGCAGTTCTTC.

This rearrangement joins TRBV27 to TRBJ1-2; weak D call: TRBD1 (5 bases). Trimming pared 0 bases from V and 4 bases from J, leaving 9 bases between. Germline CDR1 is MNHEY and CDR2 is SMNVEV (reference sequence). The CDR3 is made up of 14 amino acids. CDR3 sequence reads: CASSLSGQGYGYTF. For the CDR3, the DNA is TGTGCCAGCAGTTTATCGGGTCAGGGCTATGGCTACACCTTC.